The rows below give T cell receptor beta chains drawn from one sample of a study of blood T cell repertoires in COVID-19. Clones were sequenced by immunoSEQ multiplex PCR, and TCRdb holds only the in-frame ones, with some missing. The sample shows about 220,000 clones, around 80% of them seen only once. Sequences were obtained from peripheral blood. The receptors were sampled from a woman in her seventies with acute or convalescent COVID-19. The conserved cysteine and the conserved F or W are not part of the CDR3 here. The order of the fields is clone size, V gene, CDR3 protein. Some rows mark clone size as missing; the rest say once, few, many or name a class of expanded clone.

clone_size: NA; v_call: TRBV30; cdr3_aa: AWSFKVAGRDNEQF
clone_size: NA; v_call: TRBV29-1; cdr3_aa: SVSGTGINEKLF
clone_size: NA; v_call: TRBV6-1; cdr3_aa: ASSESGRTYGYT
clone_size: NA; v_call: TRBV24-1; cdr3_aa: ATSDARTSGADTQY
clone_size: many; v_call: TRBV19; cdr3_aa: ASSIEPGQGSDTQY
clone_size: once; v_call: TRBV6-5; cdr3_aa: ASRGRGRSYNEQF
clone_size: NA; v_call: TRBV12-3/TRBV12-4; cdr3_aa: ASSFPGNTIY
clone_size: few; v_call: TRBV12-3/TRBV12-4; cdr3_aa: ASRGKNEQF
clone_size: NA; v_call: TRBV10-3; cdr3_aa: AISGKAGGLRETQY
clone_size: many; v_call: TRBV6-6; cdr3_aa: ASIMGGGYT
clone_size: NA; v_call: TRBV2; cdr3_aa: ASSGGLGAGGYT
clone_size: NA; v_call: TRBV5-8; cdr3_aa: ASSRTGGAGTDTQY
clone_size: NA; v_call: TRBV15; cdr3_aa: ATSRDRSGGGWEQY
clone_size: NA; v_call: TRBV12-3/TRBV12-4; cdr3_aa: ASSFSANNEQF
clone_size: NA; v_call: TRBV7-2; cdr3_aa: ASSPGTGLAGGVGQF
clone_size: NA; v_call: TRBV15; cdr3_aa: ATSRGRQGFYEQY